This TCR beta chain was observed in a study of T-cell memory formation after mild COVID-19. Background on the study: Clusters were largely donor specific. Broader study findings: The study found balanced CD4/CD8 in clones contracting day 15 to 85 and a CD4+ lean in later expanders.

With constant-segment primers, 5'RACE yielded cDNA libraries of TCR alpha and TCR beta that carried sample barcodes and UMIs. In TCRdb, the 5' RACE reads were re-called with MiXCR into one record per CDR3 protein. The sample carries a few hundred thousand distinct CDR3 sequences, roughly 20% recorded once. As to this clonotype: Its antigen is undetermined.

The germline V gene has CDR1 SGHTA and CDR2 FQGTGA. Germline trimming cut 4 bases from V and 8 bases from J; bases unmatched to any gene: 9. The CDR3 sequence is 15 residues long. The chain combines TRBV7-3 with TRBJ1-4; 8 bases map to TRBD1. Sample: PBMCs or a T cell subset sorted from them (not recorded which). This sequence originates from an adult woman who had mild COVID-19 (a few samples of this study predate the infection). Cell type and time point are not known. CDR3 DNA: TGTGCCAGCAGCTCAACGGGACAGGTCGGGGAAAAACTGTTTTTT. Amino acids: CASSSTGQVGEKLFF.